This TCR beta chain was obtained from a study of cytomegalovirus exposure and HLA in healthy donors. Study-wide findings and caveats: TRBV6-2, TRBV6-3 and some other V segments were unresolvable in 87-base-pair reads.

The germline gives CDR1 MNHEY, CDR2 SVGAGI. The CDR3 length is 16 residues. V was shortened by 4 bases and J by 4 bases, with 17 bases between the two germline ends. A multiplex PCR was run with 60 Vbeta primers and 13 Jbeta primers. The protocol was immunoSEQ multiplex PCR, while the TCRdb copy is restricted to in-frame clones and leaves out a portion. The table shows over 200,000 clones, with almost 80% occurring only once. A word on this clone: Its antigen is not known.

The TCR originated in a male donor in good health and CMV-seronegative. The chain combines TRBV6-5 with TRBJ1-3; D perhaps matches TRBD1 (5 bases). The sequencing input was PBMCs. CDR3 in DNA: TGTGCCAGCAGTTGCCACTTTGAACAGGTCGGAAACACCATATATTTT. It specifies CASSCHFEQVGNTIYF.